These 14 T cell receptor beta chains came from one sample sequenced in a study of PD-1 blockade in classical Hodgkin lymphoma. Produced via immunoSEQ multiplex PCR; TCRdb's table is partial and in-frame only. The repertoire holds some 20,000 clones, with less than 90% as singletons. Time point: cycle 4 day 1 (C4D1), after five to seven weeks of nivolumab. After autologous stem cell transplantation all patients relapsed, and prior brentuximab vedotin exposure differed between cohorts. Through magnetic negative selection, CD8+ T cells were separated from PBMCs that had been thawed. Sequenced material: CD8+ T cells from blood, taken before the fourth cycle of nivolumab. These receptors were collected from a human donor with classical Hodgkin lymphoma.

This sequence joins TRBV27 and TRBJ2-7; the D gene is possibly TRBD2 (6 bases). The CDR3 spans 14 residues. V was shortened by 6 bases and J by 2 bases, with 14 bases between the two germline ends. The germline gives CDR1 MNHEY, CDR2 SMNVEV (reference sequence). This CDR3 reads CASSWSGDAYEQYF. In nucleotides, the CDR3 is TGTGCCAGCAGCTGGTCGGGGGATGCCTACGAGCAGTACTTC.

V gene TRBV28 combines with J gene TRBJ2-2; weak D call: TRBD2 (5 bases). CDR3 length: 14 amino acids. Germline V gene sequence: CDR1 MDHEN, CDR2 SYDVKM. V gave up 2 bases and J gave up 5 bases, with 9 bases separating them. The CDR3 is CASSLSRRTGELFF. The DNA of the CDR3 is TGTGCCAGCAGTTTAAGTAGGAGGACCGGGGAGCTGTTTTTT.

In its sample, this clone was seen once. The chain carries TRBV27 and TRBJ2-7; TRBD2 agrees at 9 bases. CDR1 MNHEY and CDR2 SMNVEV come from the germline V gene (reference sequence). Unmatched junction bases numbered 1, after V lost 4 bases and J lost 3 bases. CDR3 length: 13 residues. The CDR3 DNA follows: TGTGCCAGCAGTTATAGCGGGAGCTACGAGCAGTACTTC. Its protein product is CASSYSGSYEQYF.

The chain employs TRBV7-9 and TRBJ1-2, with TRBD1 as a possible D gene (6 bases). CDR3 size: 14 residues. The germline V gene has CDR1 SEHNR and CDR2 FQNEAQ (reference sequence). V was clipped by 5 bases and J by 2 bases, with 12 bases between them. The CDR3 DNA reads TGTGCCAGCAGCACTTGGACAGAAAACTATGGCTACACCTTC. This encodes CASSTWTENYGYTF.

The V call is TRBV7-9, the J call TRBJ1-3; D remains ambiguous. CDR1 SEHNR and CDR2 FQNEAQ come from the germline V gene (reference sequence). Trimming stripped 11 bases from V and 4 bases from J, with 15 bases between. This CDR3 has 13 residues. CDR3 in amino acids: CAAGIKEGNTIYF. The CDR3, as DNA: TGTGCCGCTGGAATCAAGGAGGGAAACACCATATATTTT.

V and J are TRBV7-9 and TRBJ2-1, with a tentative D call TRBD2 (5 bases). V lost 5 bases, J lost 5 bases, and 13 bases lay in between. Germline V gives CDR1 SEHNR, CDR2 FQNEAQ (reference sequence). The length of the CDR3 is 14 residues. CDR3 sequence: CASSQSGIDNEQFF. In nucleotides, the CDR3 is TGTGCCAGCAGCCAGTCCGGGATCGACAATGAGCAGTTCTTC.

The chain uses TRBV14 and TRBJ2-2; 7 bases map to TRBD1. Germline V gene data show CDR1 as SGHDN and CDR2 as FVKESK. This CDR3 comprises 18 residues. V lost 6 bases to trimming and J lost 2 bases; unmatched junction nucleotides: 15. CDR3 region: CASRQSYQGQTNTGELFF. Here the CDR3 DNA reads TGTGCCAGCAGACAAAGCTACCAGGGACAGACCAACACCGGGGAGCTGTTTTTT.

V and J are TRBV28 and TRBJ2-7; D assignment may be TRBD1 or TRBD2 (6 bases each). Between the trimmed V and J ends, which lost 5 bases and 0 bases, there was a span of 11 bases. Germline-derived CDR1 and CDR2 are MDHEN and SYDVKM. The CDR3 is 14 residues long. CDR3 amino acids: CASSEGGTSYEQYF. CDR3 nucleotides: TGTGCCAGCAGTGAAGGGGGGACCTCCTACGAGCAGTACTTC.

The chain combines TRBV13 with TRBJ2-5; TRBD1 is a possible D gene (5 bases). V was shortened by 4 bases and J by 0 bases, with 6 bases between the two germline ends. The germline V gene encodes CDR1 PRHDT and CDR2 FYEKMQ (reference sequence). The CDR3 length is 13 residues. The CDR3 sequence is CASSSTDQETQYF. The DNA for the CDR3 is TGTGCCAGCAGCTCGACAGACCAAGAGACCCAGTACTTC.

CDR3 sequence: CASSTEGTADTGELFF. CDR3 nucleotide sequence: TGTGCCAGCAGCACGGAGGGGACAGCCGACACCGGGGAGCTGTTTTTT. V gene TRBV7-3 combines with J gene TRBJ2-2; tentatively, D is TRBD1 (7 bases). Germline-derived CDR1 and CDR2 are SGHTA and FQGTGA. The CDR3 sequence is 16 residues long. The germline V and J ends were trimmed by 5 bases and 3 bases, with 16 bases remaining between them.

This clone has just a few counts. The chain couples TRBV27 to TRBJ1-5; TRBD1 aligns across 7 bases. The CDR3 loop spans 14 amino acids. CDR1 and CDR2 (germline): MNHEY, SMNVEV (reference sequence). V was clipped by 2 bases and J by 7 bases; unmatched bases: 5. DNA of the CDR3: TGTGCCAGCAGTTTACGACAGGGTCGACAGCCCCAGCATTTT. It specifies CASSLRQGRQPQHF.

The J gene is TRBJ2-5, the V gene TRBV28, with D unclear. The CDR3 is 16 residues long. Germline loops: CDR1 MDHEN, CDR2 SYDVKM. Deletions cut 5 bases from V and 2 bases from J, with 18 bases between. The chain's CDR3 is CASSHSPRPRQETQYF. CDR3 DNA: TGTGCCAGCAGTCATTCCCCCCGACCCCGACAAGAGACCCAGTACTTC. Using reference TRBV28 and TRBJ2-5 for the parts outside the CDR3, the full variable domain is DVKVTQSSRYLVKRTGEKVFLECVQDMDHENMFWYRQDPGLGLRLIYFSYDVKMKEKGDIPEGYSVSREKKERFSLILESASTNQTSMYLCASSHSPRPRQETQYFGPGTRLLVL.

The chain uses TRBV28 and TRBJ1-5; 7 positions agree with TRBD1. Trimming cost V 3 bases and J 5 bases; bases outside gene matches: 7. The germline gives CDR1 MDHEN, CDR2 SYDVKM. The CDR3 contains 15 residues. As DNA, the CDR3 is TGTGCCAGCAGTTTCAACAGGGGTTGGGATCAGCCCCAGCATTTT. This sequence encodes CASSFNRGWDQPQHF.

This clone has just a few counts. This chain connects TRBV7-9 to TRBJ1-1; D not certain. CDR1 and CDR2 (germline): SEHNR, FQNEAQ (reference sequence). CDR3 length: 14 residues. Trimming took 5 bases from V and 2 from J, leaving 12 bases between them. The CDR3 DNA sequence: TGTGCCAGCAGCGGCCCCGGGATAAACACTGAAGCTTTCTTT. Its translation is CASSGPGINTEAFF.